This record covers a single T cell receptor (beta chain). Its antigen is currently unknown. The CDR3 consists of 13 residues. V shed 2 bases, J shed 6 bases, and the junction held 3 bases outside the gene matches. Germline V gene lookup returns CDR1 MNHEY and CDR2 SVGAGI. This table comes from immunoSEQ multiplex PCR, and its TCRdb copy is limited to in-frame clones, with some not included. Of 20,000 to 30,000 clones in the sample, 69% are singletons; the top ten hold approximately 3.3%. The sample comes from a study of PD-1 blockade in classical Hodgkin lymphoma. Broader study findings: There remain no defined causes for the repertoire differences, which possibly reflect disease activity or prior therapy. TCR diversity in CD4+, not CD8+, cells rose significantly by C4D1.

Each patient relapsed following autologous stem cell transplantation, and prior brentuximab vedotin exposure differed. Sequenced material: peripheral blood mononuclear cells (PBMCs), taken at baseline. The chain links TRBV6-5 to TRBJ2-7, with 8 positions matching TRBD1. The TCR comes from a human donor with classical Hodgkin lymphoma. CDR3 region: CASSYGQGSEQYF. The CDR3, as DNA: TGTGCCAGCAGTTACGGACAGGGAAGCGAGCAGTACTTC.